One T cell receptor (beta chain) is described in this entry. Its antigen is as yet unknown. This sample was taken from a study of CD8 T cells in Susac syndrome. The study, taken as a whole, reports: The study recognized that the number of individuals in its TCR sequencing and HLA analysis was relatively small.

The CDR3 runs 14 residues. Germline V lookup: CDR1 GTSNPN, CDR2 SVGIG (reference sequence). V was shortened by 0 bases and J by 3 bases, with 11 bases between the two germline ends. Reverse transcription used roughly 0.5 to 1 ug RNA and random hexamers. TCRdb re-called the immunoSEQ multiplex PCR reads with MiXCR, one entry per CDR3 protein. The data contain roughly 120,000 distinct CDR3 sequences, just under 95% of them singletons. The sequence came from a human donor with multiple sclerosis. The chain couples TRBV30 to TRBJ2-5, with D perhaps assigned TRBD1 or TRBD2 (5 bases each). The source material was CD4+ T cells from PBMCs. The CDR3 sequence: CAWSVSRDEETQYF. The CDR3 coding sequence is TGTGCCTGGAGTGTAAGCAGGGACGAAGAGACCCAGTACTTC.